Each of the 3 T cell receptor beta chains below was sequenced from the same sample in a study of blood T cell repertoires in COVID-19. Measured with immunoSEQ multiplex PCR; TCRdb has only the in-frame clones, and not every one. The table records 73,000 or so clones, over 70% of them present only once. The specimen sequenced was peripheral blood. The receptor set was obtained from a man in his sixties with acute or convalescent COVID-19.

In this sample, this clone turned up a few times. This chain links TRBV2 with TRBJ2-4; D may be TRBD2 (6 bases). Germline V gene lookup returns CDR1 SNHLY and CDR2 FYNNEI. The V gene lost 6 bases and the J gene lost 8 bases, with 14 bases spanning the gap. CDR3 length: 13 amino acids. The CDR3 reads CASRRGSLDIQYF. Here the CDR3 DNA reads TGTGCCAGCAGGCGGGGAAGTCTGGACATTCAGTACTTC. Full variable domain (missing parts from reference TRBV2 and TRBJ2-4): EPEVTQTPSHQVTQMGQEVILRCVPISNHLYFYWYRQILGQKVEFLVSFYNNEISEKSEIFDDQFSVERPDGSNFTLKIRSTKLEDSAMYFCASRRGSLDIQYFGAGTRLSVL.

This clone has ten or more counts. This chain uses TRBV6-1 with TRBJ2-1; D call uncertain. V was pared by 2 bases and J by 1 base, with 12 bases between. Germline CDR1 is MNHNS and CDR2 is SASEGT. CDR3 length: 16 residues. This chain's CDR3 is CASSESSTVSYNEQFF. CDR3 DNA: TGTGCCAGCAGTGAAAGTTCCACGGTTTCCTACAATGAGCAGTTCTTC.

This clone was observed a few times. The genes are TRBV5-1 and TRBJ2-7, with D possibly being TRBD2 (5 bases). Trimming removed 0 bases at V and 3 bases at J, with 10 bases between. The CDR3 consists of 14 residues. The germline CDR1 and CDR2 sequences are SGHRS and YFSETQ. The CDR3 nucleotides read TGCGCCAGCAGCTTGGTTGGCGGGCTCTACGAGCAGTACTTC. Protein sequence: CASSLVGGLYEQYF.